This TCR beta chain was documented in a study of beta chain features in type 1 diabetes. Study-wide results and caveats: Within each of all four CD4+ subsets, Type 1 diabetes patients had TCRB CDR3s that were moderately but significantly shorter. Type 1 diabetes patients had fewer VDJ junction insertions and more deletions.

Every isolated RNA sample was fully reverse transcribed, so sequencing captured expressed TCRB transcripts. Measured with immunoSEQ multiplex PCR; TCRdb has only the in-frame clones, and not every one. The profile shows more than 250,000 clones, approximately 25% of them singletons. Details on this clone: Its antigen is undetermined.

Germline values: CDR1 SGHNT, CDR2 YYREEE (reference sequence). There are 15 residues in the CDR3. Trimming stripped 3 bases from V and 1 base from J, with 10 bases between. This rearrangement joins TRBV5-4 to TRBJ2-2; TRBD1 is a possible D gene (6 bases). This clonotype originated in a woman in her thirties with type 1 diabetes. The sample was naive CD4+ T cells from blood. The CDR3 DNA sequence: TGTGCCAGCAGCTCGTTGACAGGGAACACCGGGGAGCTGTTTTTT. The encoded protein is CASSSLTGNTGELFF.